This TCR beta chain was obtained from a study of blood T cell repertoires in COVID-19. About the study: Specimens from acute and convalescent COVID-19 originated in the United States, Italy and Spain.

This clone was picked up one time. Trimming cost V 2 bases and J 6 bases; bases outside gene matches: 10. Germline V gene data show CDR1 as MRHNA and CDR2 as SNTAGT. The CDR3 contains 16 residues. Data came from immunoSEQ multiplex PCR; TCRdb stores just in-frame clones and leaves some out. In the table there are approximately 300,000 clones, around 87% of which are singletons. The sequence derives from a man aged 45 to 65 with active or convalescent COVID-19. The gene calls are TRBV6-4 and TRBJ1-2; 9 bases are shared with TRBD1. Sequenced material: peripheral blood. The CDR3 is CASSDAPGTGIHGYTF. As DNA, the CDR3 is TGTGCCAGCAGTGACGCCCCCGGGACAGGGATTCATGGCTACACCTTC.